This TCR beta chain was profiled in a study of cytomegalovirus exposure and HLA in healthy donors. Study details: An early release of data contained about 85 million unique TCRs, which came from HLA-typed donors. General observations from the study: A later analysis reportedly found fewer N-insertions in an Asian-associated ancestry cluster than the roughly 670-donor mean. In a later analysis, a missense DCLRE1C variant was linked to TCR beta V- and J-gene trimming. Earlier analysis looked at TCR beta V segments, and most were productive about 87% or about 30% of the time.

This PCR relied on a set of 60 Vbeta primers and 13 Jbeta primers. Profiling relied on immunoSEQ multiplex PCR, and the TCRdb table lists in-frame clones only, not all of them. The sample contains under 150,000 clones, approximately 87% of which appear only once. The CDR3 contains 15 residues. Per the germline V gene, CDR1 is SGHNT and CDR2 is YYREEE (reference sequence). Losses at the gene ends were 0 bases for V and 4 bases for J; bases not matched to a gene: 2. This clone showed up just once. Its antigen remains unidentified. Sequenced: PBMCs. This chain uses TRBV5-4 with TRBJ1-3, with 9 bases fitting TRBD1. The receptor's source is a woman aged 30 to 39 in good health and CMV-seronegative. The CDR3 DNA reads TGTGCCAGCAGCTTGGCAGGGACAGGGGGAAACACCATATATTTT. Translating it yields CASSLAGTGGNTIYF.